Given below is one TCR beta chain in context. Noted time point: pre-sensitization, week 0. Treatment of the sample: therapeutic diphenylcyclopropenone sensitization with weekly scalp DPC. This sample is part of a study of human T cells and chemical hapten exposure. A single record per CDR3 protein comes from TCRdb applying MiXCR to the RACE reads. The sample has more than 70,000 distinct CDR3 sequences, 7.5% to 9.5% seen once; the top ten hold 2.5% to 3%. Germline CDR1 reads SGHTS; CDR2 reads YDEGEE. The V and J ends lost 4 bases and 2 bases respectively, with 10 bases between them. The CDR3 consists of 13 residues.

This specimen consisted of whole blood, obtained in connection with sensitization to the hapten diphenylcyclopropenone (DPC). The origin of this receptor is a man in his forties with alopecia areata. Some clones in this sample may be carry-over from other donors' samples. The V call is TRBV5-8, the J call TRBJ2-7; no firm D call. The CDR3 here is CASSRSGPYEQYV. CDR3 DNA: TGTGCCAGCAGCCGGTCCGGGCCCTACGAGCAGTACGTC.